The T cell receptor beta chain under discussion was sequenced for a study of T cell changes during pregnancy in multiple sclerosis. The protocol was immunoSEQ multiplex PCR, while the TCRdb copy is restricted to in-frame clones and leaves out a portion. In the table there are 20,000 to 25,000 clones, around 88% of which are singletons. This CDR3 spans 11 amino acids. The germline gives CDR1 GTSNPN, CDR2 SVGIG (reference sequence). With 4 bases removed from V and 2 bases from J, the gap between germline ends came to 5 bases. This clone was seen only a few times. V is TRBV30 and J is TRBJ1-1, with D unresolved. This sequence was found in a female donor with multiple sclerosis, enrolled in a pregnancy study. Source: CD8+ T cells from peripheral blood mononuclear cells, taken in the first trimester of pregnancy. Here the CDR3 reads CAWNINTEAFF. For the CDR3, the DNA is TGTGCCTGGAACATTAACACTGAAGCTTTCTTT.